This T cell receptor beta chain was retrieved from a study of post-analysis software for immune sequencing data. Across the whole study: Secondary progressive, relapsing-remitting and progressive-relapsing multiple sclerosis were among the included disease courses.

V trimming: 0 bases; J trimming: 6 bases; junction bases outside the gene matches: 14. Germline V CDR1 and CDR2: SGHDN, FVKESK. The length of the CDR3 is 18 residues. cDNA libraries for TCR beta contained unique molecular identifiers. Input amounts of roughly 0.9 to 10 million T cells were used. These gave around 500,000 cDNA molecules, so each molecule approximated one T cell. In TCRdb, the PCR reads were re-called with MiXCR into one record per CDR3 protein. Among some 690,000 distinct CDR3 sequences listed, approximately 30% were seen once. Findings and limits, study-wide: Samples made in the same batch grouped tightly together by F measure. When compared against controls, multiple sclerosis patients showed significantly lower normalized Chao1 diversity. TRBV5-6, TRBV5-1 and TRBV20-1 belonged to a set of about 5 TRBV segments that were more frequent in patients than controls.

This clonotype was recorded a few times. Its antigen is undetermined. V and J are TRBV14 and TRBJ2-1; TRBD1 matches at 7 bases. Sample: blood. The receptor was derived from a girl between 5 and 17 years old with multiple sclerosis. CDR3 nucleotides: TGTGCCAGCAGCCAAGAGAGCTTTCGACAGGGAAGGCGCAATGAGCAGTTCTTC. Amino acids: CASSQESFRQGRRNEQFF.